This entry lists 25 T cell receptor beta chains sequenced from one sample in a study of OX40 agonist ivuxolimab in advanced cancers. The protocol was immunoSEQ multiplex PCR, while the TCRdb copy is restricted to in-frame clones and leaves out a portion. Among about 38,000 clones listed, about 92% were seen once. The sequencing used CD4+ or CD8+ T cells sorted from blood, collected in a trial of the OX40 agonist ivuxolimab. These receptors came from an adult with an advanced solid tumor such as melanoma, head and neck, liver or kidney cancer.

The V and J genes are TRBV9 and TRBJ1-2; D unclear. CDR3 length: 14 amino acids. The V end was cut by 3 bases, the J end by 3 bases, with 12 bases between. In germline, CDR1 is SGDLS, CDR2 YYNGEE. The CDR3 region is CASSALSNDYGYTF. The CDR3 region has the DNA TGTGCCAGCAGCGCCCTTTCCAACGACTATGGCTACACCTTC.

This chain links TRBV6-5 with TRBJ1-5; 10 nucleotides match TRBD1. V shed 3 bases, J shed 5 bases, and the junction held 4 bases outside the gene matches. The CDR3 spans 15 residues. Per germline, CDR1 MNHEY and CDR2 SVGAGI. The CDR3 region has the DNA TGTGCCAGCAGTTATGATGGGACAGGGGATCAGCCCCAGCATTTT. Its protein product is CASSYDGTGDQPQHF.

The chain recombines TRBV6-4 with TRBJ2-2; D gene unclear. V was clipped by 4 bases and J by 2 bases, with 11 bases between them. This CDR3 spans 15 amino acids. Per the germline V gene, CDR1 is MRHNA and CDR2 is SNTAGT. CDR3 amino acids: CASSVSPTNTGELFF. In nucleotides, the CDR3 is TGTGCCAGCAGTGTCTCCCCTACCAACACCGGGGAGCTGTTTTTT.

This rearrangement joins TRBV28 to TRBJ2-2; 7 nucleotides agree with TRBD1. The CDR3 contains 16 residues. Trimming removed 6 bases from V and 2 bases from J; junction bases left unmatched: 9. Germline lookup yields CDR1 MDHEN and CDR2 SYDVKM. The CDR3 bases are TGTGCCAGCAGCCTAACCGGGACAGTAAACACCGGGGAGCTGTTTTTT. This encodes CASSLTGTVNTGELFF.

The chain recombines TRBV9 with TRBJ2-2; D gene unclear. The germline V gene encodes CDR1 SGDLS and CDR2 YYNGEE. Trimming left V 3 bases short and J 5 bases short, with 8 bases between. This CDR3 is built from 13 residues. The CDR3: CASSASGTGELFF. CDR3 bases: TGTGCCAGCAGCGCCTCTGGGACCGGGGAGCTGTTTTTT.

In nucleotides, the CDR3 is TGTGCCAGCAGTCCCCCCAGGGGGAGGAACACTGAAGCTTTCTTT. This translates into CASSPPRGRNTEAFF. The V call is TRBV6-5, the J call TRBJ1-1, with 7 positions matching TRBD1. The trim removed 5 bases at V and 1 base at J, leaving 7 bases unmatched. The CDR3 runs 15 residues. Germline-derived CDR1 and CDR2 are MNHEY and SVGAGI.

This clone was detected once. The rearrangement links TRBV19 to TRBJ1-1; D gene ambiguous. The CDR3 is made up of 11 amino acids. CDR1 and CDR2 from the germline V gene are LNHDA and SQIVND (reference sequence). V shed 6 bases and J shed 8 bases, with 10 bases lying between them. The CDR3 bases are TGTGCCAGTAGGGACGAGGGAGAAGCTTTCTTT. Translated, it gives CASRDEGEAFF.

The chain uses TRBV27 and TRBJ2-5; TRBD2 aligns across 8 bases. Germline CDR1 reads MNHEY; CDR2 reads SMNVEV (reference sequence). The CDR3 runs to 14 residues. Trimming took 4 bases from V and 4 from J; bases not matched to a gene: 5. In DNA form, the CDR3 reads TGTGCCAGCAGTTCTGGTCTAGCGGGAGAGACCCAGTACTTC. Translated, it gives CASSSGLAGETQYF.

V is TRBV2 and J is TRBJ1-3; D gene unclear. This CDR3 contains 14 residues. CDR1 is SNHLY, CDR2 FYNNEI, per germline. The V end lost 2 bases, the J end lost 0 bases, and 5 bases lay between the germline ends. The CDR3 region is CASSERISGNTIYF. Here the CDR3 DNA reads TGTGCCAGCAGTGAACGGATCTCTGGAAACACCATATATTTT.

This clone has just one count. The genes are TRBV27 and TRBJ1-5; the D gene is possibly TRBD1 (6 bases). Germline V gene data show CDR1 as MNHEY and CDR2 as SMNVEV (reference sequence). The CDR3 contains 17 residues. Between the trimmed V and J ends, which lost 7 bases and 0 bases, there was a span of 19 bases. CDR3 bases: TGTGCCAGCACACCCACGGGACATCTTTATAGCAATCAGCCCCAGCATTTT. The encoded protein is CASTPTGHLYSNQPQHF.

This clone was observed once. The chain joins TRBV28 to TRBJ1-2, with 10 positions matching TRBD1. With 6 bases clipped from V and 2 bases from J, the junction kept 12 bases outside the gene matches. Per the germline V gene, CDR1 is MDHEN and CDR2 is SYDVKM. This CDR3 region has 17 residues. This CDR3 reads CASSPDRGRRVNYGYTF. The CDR3 nucleotides are TGTGCCAGCAGCCCCGACAGGGGGCGAAGGGTAAACTATGGCTACACCTTC.

This rearrangement joins TRBV5-8 to TRBJ2-1, with TRBD2 as a possible D gene (6 bases). This CDR3 region has 13 residues. V lost 0 bases to trimming and J lost 8 bases, with 9 bases between them. Germline CDR1 is SGHTS and CDR2 is YDEGEE. The CDR3 DNA reads TGTGCCAGCAGCTTGGGGGAGGCACATGAGCAGTTCTTC. This sequence encodes CASSLGEAHEQFF.

The rearrangement links TRBV7-8 to TRBJ2-7; 7 bases agree with TRBD2. CDR3 length equals 14 residues. Germline-derived CDR1 and CDR2 are SGHVS and FQNEAQ. With V trimmed by 4 bases and J by 4 bases, 7 bases remained unmatched. The DNA for the CDR3 is TGTGCCAGCAGCTCGGGGAGGGGCCAATACGAGCAGTACTTC. Its translation: CASSSGRGQYEQYF.

This clone was recorded only once. This chain connects TRBV5-6 to TRBJ2-2; possible D gene TRBD1, 5 bases. Germline CDR1 reads SGHDT; CDR2 reads YYEEEE. V was pared by 5 bases and J by 1 base, with 12 bases between. The CDR3 is 15 residues long. CDR3 residues: CASSVGALNTGELFF. In nucleotides, the CDR3 is TGTGCCAGCAGTGTAGGGGCCTTGAACACCGGGGAGCTGTTTTTT.

The chain has TRBV10-3 and TRBJ2-5; D is ambiguous. V lost 3 bases, J lost 2 bases, and 7 bases lay in between. Germline V gives CDR1 ENHRY, CDR2 SYGVKD. This CDR3 has 13 amino acids. The DNA for the CDR3 is TGTGCCATCAGTGATGGGCAGCAAGAGACCCAGTACTTC. It specifies CAISDGQQETQYF.

This clone showed up just a few times. The same CDR3 arises from other DNA sequences in this sample as well. V usage is TRBV6-1 and J usage is TRBJ2-7, with D possibly matching TRBD1 (7 bases). The CDR3 has 14 amino acids. The germline V and J ends were trimmed by 8 bases and 0 bases, with 14 bases remaining between them. Germline CDR1 reads MNHNS; CDR2 reads SASEGT. CDR3 protein: CASGGGGDSYEQYV. The CDR3 DNA is TGTGCCAGCGGTGGAGGGGGCGACTCCTACGAGCAGTACGTC.

V is TRBV11-2 and J is TRBJ1-1; TRBD1 matches at 9 bases. CDR1 and CDR2 (germline): SGHAT, FQNNGV. With 8 bases clipped from V and 1 base from J, the junction kept 5 bases outside the gene matches. The CDR3 has 14 amino acids. Written as DNA, the CDR3 is TGTGCCAGCTGGACAGGGGATTCGAACACTGAAGCTTTCTTT. Translated: CASWTGDSNTEAFF.

V is TRBV6-5 and J is TRBJ1-1; 8 nucleotides line up with TRBD1. The CDR3 consists of 14 residues. V gave up 3 bases and J gave up 4 bases; unmatched junction bases: 4. CDR1 is MNHEY, CDR2 SVGAGI, per germline. The CDR3 region is CASSYSTGGTEAFF. The DNA for the CDR3 is TGTGCCAGCAGTTATTCCACAGGGGGCACTGAAGCTTTCTTT.

The chain employs TRBV11-3 and TRBJ2-1; perhaps TRBD1 as D (6 bases). CDR3 length equals 13 residues. V was clipped by 4 bases and J by 7 bases, with 11 bases between them. Germline V gene lookup returns CDR1 SGHNT and CDR2 YENEEA. The CDR3 DNA reads as TGTGCCAGCAGCTCCGTAAGGGGGAATGAGCAGTTCTTC. As protein: CASSSVRGNEQFF.

This chain uses TRBV6-6 with TRBJ2-2; the D is unclear. The CDR3 has 11 residues. V was clipped by 6 bases and J by 4 bases, with 3 bases between them. Germline values: CDR1 MNHNY, CDR2 SVGAGI (reference sequence). Here the CDR3 reads CASSPTGELFF. As DNA, the CDR3 is TGTGCCAGCAGCCCCACCGGGGAGCTGTTTTTT.

This chain connects TRBV6-1 to TRBJ1-4; no definite D call. The CDR3 is made up of 15 amino acids. V was clipped by 1 base and J by 4 bases, with 10 bases between them. The germline gives CDR1 MNHNS, CDR2 SASEGT. Here the CDR3 DNA reads TGTGCCAGCAGTGAAGGGAACAGATATAATGAAAAACTGTTTTTT. This sequence encodes CASSEGNRYNEKLFF.

This chain joins TRBV7-7 and TRBJ2-5; tentatively, D is TRBD2 (6 bases). Trimming removed 4 bases at V and 1 base at J, with 7 bases between. Germline CDR1 is SSHAT and CDR2 is FNYEAQ (reference sequence). This CDR3 region has 13 residues. The chain's CDR3 is CASSSTSQETQYF. The CDR3 DNA reads TGTGCCAGCAGCTCGACTAGCCAAGAGACCCAGTACTTC.

The chain employs TRBV14 and TRBJ1-1; possible D gene TRBD1, 5 bases. The CDR3 contains 13 residues. Looked up from germline, CDR1 is SGHDN and CDR2 is FVKESK. Trimming stripped 0 bases from V and 8 bases from J, with 10 bases between. The CDR3 sequence is CASSQDFRGEAFF. The CDR3 DNA reads as TGTGCCAGCAGCCAAGATTTTCGGGGGGAAGCTTTCTTT.

The V and J genes are TRBV19 and TRBJ1-1; D is undetermined. The germline gives CDR1 LNHDA, CDR2 SQIVND (reference sequence). The CDR3 contains 13 residues. Between the trimmed V and J ends, which lost 8 bases and 3 bases, there was a span of 13 bases. The CDR3 region has the DNA TGTGCCAGTGGCCTTGGGTCTCACACTGAAGCTTTCTTT. Its protein is CASGLGSHTEAFF.

V and J are TRBV4-1 and TRBJ1-5; 9 bases align to TRBD1. The CDR3 length is 16 residues. V lost 0 bases to trimming and J lost 6 bases; unmatched junction nucleotides: 6. Germline lookup yields CDR1 MGHRA and CDR2 YSYEKL. The CDR3 spells CASSQDLRGQGQPQHF. CDR3 bases: TGCGCCAGCAGCCAAGATCTCAGGGGACAGGGTCAGCCCCAGCATTTT.